This entry lists 18 T cell receptor beta chains sequenced from one sample in a study of CD8 T cells in Susac syndrome. An amount of RNA that ranged from roughly 0.45 to 1 ug was reverse transcribed with random hexamers. One entry per CDR3 protein, called by TCRdb with MiXCR from the immunoSEQ multiplex PCR reads. The table records about 150,000 distinct CDR3 sequences, just under 95% of them present only once. The sequencing input was CD8+ T cells from PBMCs. The receptors come from a human donor with multiple sclerosis.

The DNA for the CDR3 is TGTGCCAGCAGCCACGGGACAGGGAAGGCCAACTATGGCTACACCTTC. This translates into CASSHGTGKANYGYTF. The rearrangement joins TRBV3-1 to TRBJ1-2, with 9 positions matching TRBD1. Losses at the gene ends were 3 bases for V and 2 bases for J; bases not matched to a gene: 7. Germline V gene data show CDR1 as LGHDT and CDR2 as YNNKEL (reference sequence). This CDR3 comprises 16 residues.

The rearrangement joins TRBV27 to TRBJ2-3; 12 nucleotides agree with TRBD2. The CDR3 runs 16 residues. Germline V CDR1 and CDR2: MNHEY, SMNVEV (reference sequence). J was trimmed by 3 bases and V by 3 bases; bases with no gene match: 4. DNA for the CDR3: TGTGCCAGCAGTTTGACTAGCGGGGGTGAAACAGATACGCAGTATTTT. Amino acid sequence: CASSLTSGGETDTQYF.

The V and J genes are TRBV27 and TRBJ1-1; 7 bases are a match to TRBD1. CDR3 length equals 17 residues. V was clipped by 7 bases and J by 0 bases; unmatched bases: 14. Germline V CDR1 and CDR2: MNHEY, SMNVEV (reference sequence). CDR3 protein: CASNPLGGFGMNTEAFF. The CDR3 DNA reads as TGTGCCAGCAATCCCTTAGGGGGCTTCGGGATGAACACTGAAGCTTTCTTT.

This chain connects TRBV12-3 or TRBV12-4 to TRBJ1-2; a weak D match, TRBD1 (6 bases). This CDR3 contains 12 residues. The V and J ends lost 2 bases and 7 bases respectively, with 8 bases between them. This CDR3 is CASSLSGVGYTF. The DNA for the CDR3 is TGTGCCAGCAGTTTATCAGGGGTTGGCTACACCTTC.

The chain is built from TRBV9 and TRBJ2-1; TRBD2 aligns across 12 bases. Germline trimming cut 2 bases from V and 2 bases from J; bases unmatched to any gene: 8. Germline CDR1 and CDR2: SGDLS and YYNGEE. This CDR3 is 18 amino acids long. Here the CDR3 reads CASSVGTTSGGPYNEQFF. CDR3 DNA: TGTGCCAGCAGCGTGGGGACGACTAGCGGGGGACCCTACAATGAGCAGTTCTTC.

J is TRBJ1-2 and V is TRBV28; tentative D call: TRBD1 (6 bases). V lost 4 bases to trimming and J lost 1 base, with 13 bases between them. Looked up from germline, CDR1 is MDHEN and CDR2 is SYDVKM. This CDR3 contains 15 residues. The CDR3 region is CASSSRRGYNYGYTF. CDR3 sequence (DNA): TGTGCCAGCAGTTCTAGAAGGGGGTATAACTATGGCTACACCTTC.

The J gene is TRBJ2-5, the V gene TRBV7-2, with TRBD2 identical over 8 bases. This CDR3 region has 14 residues. The germline V gene has CDR1 SGHTA and CDR2 FQGNSA. V shed 6 bases and J 5 bases; nucleotides not matched to a gene: 8. This chain's CDR3 is CASRPSGFGETQYF. CDR3 nucleotides: TGTGCCAGCAGGCCTAGCGGGTTCGGGGAGACCCAGTACTTC.

CDR3 residues: CASKPTGPEGYTF. The DNA of the CDR3 is TGTGCCAGCAAGCCTACAGGGCCGGAAGGCTACACCTTC. This chain connects TRBV12-3 or TRBV12-4 to TRBJ1-2, with a tentative D call TRBD1 (6 bases). The V end was cut by 7 bases, the J end by 8 bases, with 17 bases between. The CDR3 consists of 13 residues.

The chain has TRBV5-1 and TRBJ2-7; no definite D call. V lost 5 bases to trimming and J lost 0 bases, with 9 bases between them. The CDR3 covers 13 residues. In germline, CDR1 is SGHRS, CDR2 YFSETQ. CDR3 sequence: CASRDTTSYEQYF. CDR3 nucleotide sequence: TGCGCCAGCAGAGACACGACCTCCTACGAGCAGTACTTC.

The CDR3 DNA is TGTGCCAGCAGTTCCCGGACAGTTAGCACAGATACGCAGTATTTT. Translating gives CASSSRTVSTDTQYF. The chain couples TRBV27 to TRBJ2-3, with D possibly matching TRBD1 (6 bases). CDR1 and CDR2 from the germline V gene are MNHEY and SMNVEV (reference sequence). This CDR3 has 15 residues. With 4 bases removed from V and 0 bases from J, the gap between germline ends came to 11 bases.

Note on this clonotype: At one end, the junction sequence differs from germline, possibly due to a read error. The J gene is TRBJ1-2, the V gene TRBV7-8; D ambiguous. CDR1 and CDR2 (germline): SGHVS, FQNEAQ. This CDR3 is built from 12 residues. Written as DNA, the CDR3 is TGTGCCAGCAGCCCCCTTCTCCGAACGCTTTCCTTC. Protein sequence: CASSPLLRTLSF.

Here the CDR3 reads CASSSTEFNEKLFF. The CDR3, as DNA: TGTGCCAGCAGCTCGACAGAGTTTAATGAAAAACTGTTTTTT. The chain has TRBV13 and TRBJ1-4; D perhaps matches TRBD1 (5 bases). Trimming took 4 bases from V and 4 from J, leaving 10 bases between them. This CDR3 comprises 14 residues. Looked up from germline, CDR1 is PRHDT and CDR2 is FYEKMQ (reference sequence).

The chain employs TRBV9 and TRBJ2-1, with 7 bases that match TRBD1. The trim removed 2 bases at V and 6 bases at J, leaving 14 bases unmatched. CDR1 and CDR2 (germline): SGDLS, YYNGEE. This CDR3 is 17 amino acids long. The CDR3 nucleotides read TGTGCCAGCAGCGTCAGATCCGACAGGGTGGCTGGCAATGAGCAGTTCTTC. Protein sequence: CASSVRSDRVAGNEQFF.

This rearrangement joins TRBV30 to TRBJ2-1, with D perhaps matching TRBD2 (7 bases). CDR3 size: 17 residues. Germline assignment: CDR1 GTSNPN and CDR2 SVGIG (reference sequence). Trimming took off 0 bases at V and 7 bases at J, with 22 bases between the two ends. CDR3 residues: CAWSVVRRGGAGNEQFF. DNA for the CDR3: TGTGCCTGGAGTGTAGTCCGGCGCGGGGGCGCAGGGAATGAGCAGTTCTTC.

V gene TRBV5-6 combines with J gene TRBJ1-3, with D perhaps matching TRBD1 (5 bases). Germline lookup yields CDR1 SGHDT and CDR2 YYEEEE. With 7 bases removed from V and 2 bases from J, the gap between germline ends came to 16 bases. The CDR3 totals 15 residues. The CDR3 sequence: CASEGRYLPGNTIYF. In DNA, the CDR3 is TGTGCCAGCGAGGGACGATATCTTCCTGGAAACACCATATATTTT.

This chain connects TRBV30 to TRBJ1-6; unclear D gene. The ends were cut back, 1 base at V and 14 bases at J, with 9 bases in the middle. Per the germline V gene, CDR1 is GTSNPN and CDR2 is SVGIG (reference sequence). The CDR3 is 11 residues long. The CDR3: CAWSARQSLHF. CDR3 DNA: TGTGCCTGGAGTGCCCGACAATCCCTCCACTTT.

V and J are TRBV15 and TRBJ2-7; 12 bases are shared with TRBD1. The CDR3 has 15 amino acids. CDR1 and CDR2 from the germline V gene are LNHNV and YYDKDF (reference sequence). J lost 3 bases, V lost 4 bases, and 4 bases had no gene match. In DNA form, the CDR3 reads TGTGCCACCAGCACCCGGGACAGGGGGCACTACGAGCAGTACTTC. It yields the protein CATSTRDRGHYEQYF.

V is TRBV4-3 and J is TRBJ2-1, with 10 nucleotides matching TRBD1. Germline loops: CDR1 LGHNA, CDR2 YSLEER. The CDR3 length is 15 residues. The J segment lost 9 bases and the V segment lost 4 bases, leaving 9 bases of the junction unmatched. CDR3 DNA sequence: TGCGCCAGCAGCCCCTCAGGGACAGGGGTGGGTGAGCAGTTCTTC. Its protein product is CASSPSGTGVGEQFF.